Given below is one TCR beta chain in context. Its matching antigen is unknown. These data come from a study of cytomegalovirus exposure and HLA in healthy donors. General study findings and limits: A list of about 180 TCR beta chains associated with cytomegalovirus was given. Earlier results showed most TCR beta V segments being productive about 87% or about 30% of the time. Upon later analysis, TCR association rates were observed to vary by HLA locus, being highest for DRB1 and lowest for HLA-C.

This CDR3 contains 12 residues. The germline V gene encodes CDR1 KGHSH and CDR2 LQKENI. Trimming cost V 4 bases and J 6 bases; bases outside gene matches: 3. PCR was performed using 60 Vbeta and 13 Jbeta primers. The assay was immunoSEQ multiplex PCR, and TCRdb's table has in-frame clones only and misses some. The sample has 200,000 to 250,000 clones; around 80% are singletons. The clonotype was recovered from a woman between 55 and 75 years old in good health and CMV-seropositive. Source material: PBMCs. This chain uses TRBV18 with TRBJ2-7; 7 bases fit TRBD1. The CDR3 nucleotides are TGTGCCAGCTCACTTGACAGGGCCGAGCAGTACTTC. Its protein product is CASSLDRAEQYF.